This T cell receptor beta chain was obtained from a study of graft-versus-host responses after intestinal transplantation. At the level of the study: The whole recipient group had anti-thymocyte globulin induction followed by tacrolimus and steroids for two to three years.

Overall study results and limits: Early after transplant, HvG clones declined as circulating GvH clones peaked. GvH clones surfaced in recipient marrow, some emerging earlier in ileum or blood. Across patients carrying graft-donor T cell macrochimerism, allografts held high graft-versus-host to host-versus-graft clonal ratios.

As concerns this clone: The antigen is undetermined.

Some clones are missing from TCRdb's copy, which holds only in-frame ones; the method was immunoSEQ multiplex PCR. The table includes about 51,000 clones, roughly 90% detected once. This CDR3 comprises 15 residues. The origin of this receptor is a human donor who was the organ donor for an intestinal transplant. The source material was unstimulated CD4+ T cells sorted from spleen or lymph node cells, sampled before transplant. This sequence joins TRBV1 and TRBJ2-7; whether TRBD2, the table's D call, matches the DNA was not checked. TRBV1 is shown as a pseudogene. CDR3 sequence: CTSSLPRPSSYEQYF. The CDR3 nucleotides read TGCACCAGCAGCCTTCCTCGCCCGAGCTCCTACGAGCAGTACTTC.